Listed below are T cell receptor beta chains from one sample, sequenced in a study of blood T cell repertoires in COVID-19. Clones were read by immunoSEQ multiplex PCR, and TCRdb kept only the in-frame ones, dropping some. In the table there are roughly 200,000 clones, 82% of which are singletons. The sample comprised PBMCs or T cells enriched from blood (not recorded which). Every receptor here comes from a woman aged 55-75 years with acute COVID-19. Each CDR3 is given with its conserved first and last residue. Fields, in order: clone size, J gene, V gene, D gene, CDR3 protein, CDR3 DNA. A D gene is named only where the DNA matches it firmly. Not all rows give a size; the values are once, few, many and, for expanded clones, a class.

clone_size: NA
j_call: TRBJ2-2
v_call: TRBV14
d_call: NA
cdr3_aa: CASSQEMSSGELFF
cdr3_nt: TGTGCCAGCAGCCAAGAAATGTCGTCCGGGGAGCTGTTTTTT

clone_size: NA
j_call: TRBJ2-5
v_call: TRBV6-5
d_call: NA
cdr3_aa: CASSYSGPQETQYF
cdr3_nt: TGTGCCAGCAGTTACTCGGGGCCGCAAGAGACCCAGTACTTC

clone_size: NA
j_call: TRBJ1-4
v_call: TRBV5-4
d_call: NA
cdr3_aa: CASTRMATNEKLFF
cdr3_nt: TGTGCCAGCACGCGAATGGCAACTAATGAAAAACTGTTTTTT

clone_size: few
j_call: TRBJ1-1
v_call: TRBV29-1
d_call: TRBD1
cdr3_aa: CSVSGQGSNTEAFF
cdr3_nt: TGCAGCGTATCGGGACAGGGCTCGAACACTGAAGCTTTCTTT

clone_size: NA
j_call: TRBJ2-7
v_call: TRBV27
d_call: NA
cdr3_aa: CASSLSRAPDLHEQYF
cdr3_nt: TGTGCCAGCAGTTTATCGCGCGCGCCCGATCTTCACGAGCAGTACTTC

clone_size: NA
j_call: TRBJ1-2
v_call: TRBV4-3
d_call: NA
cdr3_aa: CASSQELLENYGYTF
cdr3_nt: TGCGCCAGCAGCCAAGAGCTGCTGGAGAACTATGGCTACACCTTC

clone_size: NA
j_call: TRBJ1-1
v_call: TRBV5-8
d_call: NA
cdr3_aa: CASSSKSFYTEAFF
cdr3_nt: TGTGCCAGCAGCTCAAAGAGTTTCTACACTGAAGCTTTCTTT

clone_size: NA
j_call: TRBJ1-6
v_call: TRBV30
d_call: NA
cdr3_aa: CACPTAGGSYNSPLHF
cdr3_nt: TGTGCCTGCCCTACTGCCGGGGGCTCCTATAATTCACCCCTCCACTTT

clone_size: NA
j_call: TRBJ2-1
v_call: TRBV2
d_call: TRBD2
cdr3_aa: CATRRGSYNEQFF
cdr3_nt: TGTGCCACCCGGCGGGGGTCTTACAATGAGCAGTTCTTC

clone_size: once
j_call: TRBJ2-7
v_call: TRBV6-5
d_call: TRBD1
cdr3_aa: CASSNRGREQYF
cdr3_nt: TGTGCCAGCAGTAACAGGGGTCGGGAGCAGTACTTC

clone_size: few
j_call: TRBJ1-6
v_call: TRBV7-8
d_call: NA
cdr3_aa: CASSLDPGGYSPLHF
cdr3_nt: TGTGCCAGCAGCTTAGATCCGGGCGGGTATTCACCCCTCCACTTT

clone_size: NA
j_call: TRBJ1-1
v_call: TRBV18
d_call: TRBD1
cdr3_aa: CASSGTGGGTEAFF
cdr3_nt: TGTGCCAGCTCAGGTACAGGGGGCGGGACTGAAGCTTTCTTT

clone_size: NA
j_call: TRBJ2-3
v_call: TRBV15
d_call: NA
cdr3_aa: CATSHVGASTDTQYF
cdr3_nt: TGTGCCACCAGCCACGTAGGGGCTAGCACAGATACGCAGTATTTT

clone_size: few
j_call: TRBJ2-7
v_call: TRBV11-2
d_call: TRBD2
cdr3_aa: CASSLNGLAGGSYEQYF
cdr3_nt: TGTGCCAGCAGCTTAAATGGGCTAGCGGGAGGATCCTACGAGCAGTACTTC

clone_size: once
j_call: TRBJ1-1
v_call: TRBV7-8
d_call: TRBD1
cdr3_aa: CASSVQGVNTEAFF
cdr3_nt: TGTGCCAGCAGCGTACAGGGGGTGAACACTGAAGCTTTCTTT

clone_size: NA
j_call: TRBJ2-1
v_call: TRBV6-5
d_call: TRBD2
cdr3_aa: CASSYSRGNNEQFF
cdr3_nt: TGTGCCAGCAGTTACTCGCGGGGGAACAATGAGCAGTTCTTC

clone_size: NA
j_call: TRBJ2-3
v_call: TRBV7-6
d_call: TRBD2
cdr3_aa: CASSSGLAGDTQYF
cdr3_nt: TGTGCCAGCAGCTCGGGACTAGCGGGAGATACGCAGTATTTT

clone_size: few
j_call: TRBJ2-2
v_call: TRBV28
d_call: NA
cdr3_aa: CASSPRRGAADTGELFF
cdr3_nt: TGTGCCAGCAGTCCCCGGAGAGGAGCGGCCGACACCGGGGAGCTGTTTTTT

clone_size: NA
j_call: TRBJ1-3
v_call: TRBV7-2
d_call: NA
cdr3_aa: CASRRSGNTIYF
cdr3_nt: TGTGCCAGCAGACGCAGTGGAAACACCATATATTTT

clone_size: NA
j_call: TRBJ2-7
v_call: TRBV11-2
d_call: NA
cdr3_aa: CASSLGPGRRAYEQYF
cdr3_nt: TGTGCCAGCAGCTTAGGCCCAGGGAGGAGAGCCTACGAGCAGTACTTC

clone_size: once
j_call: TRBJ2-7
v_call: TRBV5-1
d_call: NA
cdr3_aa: CASTRAGGYEQYF
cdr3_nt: TGCGCCAGCACCAGGGCCGGCGGCTACGAGCAGTACTTC

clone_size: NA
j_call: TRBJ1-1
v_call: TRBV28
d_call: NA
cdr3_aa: CATTENTEAFF
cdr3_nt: TGTGCCACGACAGAGAACACTGAAGCTTTCTTT

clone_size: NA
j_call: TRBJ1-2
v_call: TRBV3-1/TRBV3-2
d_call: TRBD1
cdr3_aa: CASSQVSGQGHGYTF
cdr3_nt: TGTGCCAGCAGCCAAGTCAGCGGACAGGGACATGGCTACACCTTC

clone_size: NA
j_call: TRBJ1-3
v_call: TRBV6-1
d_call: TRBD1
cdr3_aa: CASSDLTGNSGNTIYF
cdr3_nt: TGTGCCAGCAGTGACCTGACAGGGAACTCTGGAAACACCATATATTTT

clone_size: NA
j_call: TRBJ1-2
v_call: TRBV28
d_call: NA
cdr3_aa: CASSPPRRANYGYTF
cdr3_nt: TGTGCCAGCAGCCCTCCCCGGAGGGCCAACTATGGCTACACCTTC

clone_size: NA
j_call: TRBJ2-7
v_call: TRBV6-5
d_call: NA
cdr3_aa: CASSYTRLLYEQYF
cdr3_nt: TGTGCCAGCAGTTACACCCGACTCCTCTACGAGCAGTACTTC

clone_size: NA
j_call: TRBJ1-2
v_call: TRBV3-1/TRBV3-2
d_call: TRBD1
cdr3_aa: CASSQVPGQGDGYTF
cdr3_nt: TGTGCCAGCAGCCAAGTTCCTGGACAGGGAGATGGCTACACCTTC

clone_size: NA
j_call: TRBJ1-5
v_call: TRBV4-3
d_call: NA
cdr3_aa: CASSHSRGSGNQPQHF
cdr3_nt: TGCGCCAGCAGCCATTCCCGGGGTTCGGGCAATCAGCCCCAGCATTTT

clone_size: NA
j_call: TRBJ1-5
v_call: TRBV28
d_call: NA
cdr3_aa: CASSLQGGQPQHF
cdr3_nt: TGTGCCAGCAGTTTGCAGGGCGGTCAGCCCCAGCATTTT

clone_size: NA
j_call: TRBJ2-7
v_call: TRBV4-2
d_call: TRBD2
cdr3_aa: CASSQDSAGDSYEQYF
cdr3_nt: TGTGCCAGCAGCCAAGATTCAGCGGGGGATTCCTACGAGCAGTACTTC

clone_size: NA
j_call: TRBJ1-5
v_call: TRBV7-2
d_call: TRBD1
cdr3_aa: CASSLGQAGGDQPQHF
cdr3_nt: TGTGCCAGCAGCTTAGGCCAGGCAGGGGGCGACCAGCCCCAGCATTTT

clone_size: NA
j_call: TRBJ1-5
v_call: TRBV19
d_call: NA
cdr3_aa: CASSAQGGNSNQPQHF
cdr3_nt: TGTGCCAGTAGTGCCCAGGGTGGGAATAGCAATCAGCCCCAGCATTTT

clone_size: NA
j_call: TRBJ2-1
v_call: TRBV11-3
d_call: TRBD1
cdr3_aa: CASSLGQGIYNEQFF
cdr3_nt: TGTGCCAGCAGCTTGGGACAGGGGATATACAATGAGCAGTTCTTC

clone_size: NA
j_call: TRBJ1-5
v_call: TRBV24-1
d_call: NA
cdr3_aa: CATSDSRRGSGQPQHF
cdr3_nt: TGTGCCACCAGTGATTCCCGGCGGGGCTCAGGTCAGCCCCAGCATTTT

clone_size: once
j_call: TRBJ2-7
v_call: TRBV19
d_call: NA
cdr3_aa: CASSRHRGGTGTTYEQYF
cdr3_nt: TGTGCCAGTAGTAGACACAGGGGGGGTACCGGGACTACCTACGAGCAGTACTTC

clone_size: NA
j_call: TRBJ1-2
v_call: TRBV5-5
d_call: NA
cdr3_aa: CASSLSGEANYGYTF
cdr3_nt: TGTGCCAGCAGCTTGAGCGGGGAGGCTAACTATGGCTACACCTTC

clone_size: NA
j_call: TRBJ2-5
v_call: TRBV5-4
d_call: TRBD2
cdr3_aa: CASSRGTSGGAQETQYF
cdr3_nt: TGTGCCAGCAGCCGAGGGACTAGCGGGGGGGCCCAAGAGACCCAGTACTTC

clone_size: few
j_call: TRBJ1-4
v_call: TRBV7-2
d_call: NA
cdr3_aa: CASSLGTAGVFKKLFF
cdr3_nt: TGTGCCAGCAGCTTAGGGACCGCAGGGGTATTTAAAAAACTGTTTTTT

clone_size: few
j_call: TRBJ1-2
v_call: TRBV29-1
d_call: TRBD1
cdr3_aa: CSAGQGAHGYTF
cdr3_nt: TGCAGCGCCGGACAGGGGGCGCATGGCTACACCTTC

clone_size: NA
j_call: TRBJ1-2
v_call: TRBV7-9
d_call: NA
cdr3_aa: CASSFGYRDSQGTF
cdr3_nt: TGTGCCAGCAGCTTCGGCTACCGGGACTCCCAGGGCACCTTC

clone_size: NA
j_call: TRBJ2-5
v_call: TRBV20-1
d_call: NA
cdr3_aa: CSARQETQYF
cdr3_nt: TGCAGTGCTAGACAGGAGACCCAGTACTTC

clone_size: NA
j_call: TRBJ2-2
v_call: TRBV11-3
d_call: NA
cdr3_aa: CASSGRGNTGELFF
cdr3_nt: TGTGCCAGCTCGGGGCGGGGGAACACCGGGGAGCTGTTTTTT

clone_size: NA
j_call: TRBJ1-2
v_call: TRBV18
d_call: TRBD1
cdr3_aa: CASSPGLVRQGAYGYTF
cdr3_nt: TGTGCCAGCTCCCCAGGATTGGTTAGACAGGGAGCATATGGCTACACCTTC

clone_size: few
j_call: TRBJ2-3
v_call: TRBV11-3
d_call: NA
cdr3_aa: CASSGGGGGRADTQYF
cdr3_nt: TGTGCCAGCAGCGGGGGAGGCGGAGGTAGGGCAGATACGCAGTATTTT

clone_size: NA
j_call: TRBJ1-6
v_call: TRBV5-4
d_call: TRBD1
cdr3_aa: CASSLATGERSPLHF
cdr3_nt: TGTGCCAGCAGCTTGGCGACAGGGGAGAGATCACCCCTCCACTTT

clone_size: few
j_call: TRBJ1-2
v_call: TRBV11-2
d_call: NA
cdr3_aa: CASSFLKASMLKLNYGYTF
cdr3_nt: TGTGCCAGCAGCTTCCTCAAAGCCTCGATGCTAAAACTAAACTATGGCTACACCTTC

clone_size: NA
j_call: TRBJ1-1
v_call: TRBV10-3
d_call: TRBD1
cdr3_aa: CAISEAWGQENTEAFF
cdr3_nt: TGTGCCATCAGTGAGGCTTGGGGACAGGAGAACACTGAAGCTTTCTTT

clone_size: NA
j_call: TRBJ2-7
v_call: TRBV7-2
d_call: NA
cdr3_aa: CASSPHPSLRHEQYF
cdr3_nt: TGTGCCAGCAGCCCCCACCCGTCCCTCAGGCACGAGCAGTACTTC

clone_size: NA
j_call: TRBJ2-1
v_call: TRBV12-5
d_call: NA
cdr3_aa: CASGLLSGNEQFF
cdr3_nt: TGTGCTAGTGGTTTGTTGAGCGGCAATGAGCAGTTCTTC

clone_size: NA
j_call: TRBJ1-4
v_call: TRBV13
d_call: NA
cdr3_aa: CASSPDSEKLFF
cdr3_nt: TGTGCCAGCAGTCCAGACTCGGAAAAACTGTTTTTT

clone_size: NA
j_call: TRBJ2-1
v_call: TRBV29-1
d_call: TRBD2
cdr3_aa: CSVNRKRGGILKSSYNEQFF
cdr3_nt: TGCAGCGTTAATCGGAAGCGGGGAGGAATTCTGAAAAGCTCCTACAATGAGCAGTTCTTC

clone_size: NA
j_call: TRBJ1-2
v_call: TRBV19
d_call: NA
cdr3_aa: CASSADGYGYTF
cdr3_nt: TGTGCCAGTAGTGCGGATGGCTATGGCTACACCTTC

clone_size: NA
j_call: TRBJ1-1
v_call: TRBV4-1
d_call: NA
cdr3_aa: CASSRMGGGNTEAFF
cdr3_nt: TGCGCCAGCAGCCGGATGGGAGGGGGTAACACTGAAGCTTTCTTT